This is a list of T cell receptor beta chains from one sample in a study of blood T cell repertoires in COVID-19. Sequenced by immunoSEQ multiplex PCR; TCRdb stores in-frame clones only, minus some. The data show about 81,000 clones, roughly 91% seen once. The sample was peripheral blood. The receptors derive from a woman between 50 and 59 years old in a cohort sampled during active COVID-19. The CDR3 runs from the conserved cysteine through the conserved F or W. For some rows the clone size is stated as once, few or many, or as a class when expanded; others skip it.

cdr3_aa | clone_size | j_call | v_call
CASSSRGGSNTGELFF | . | TRBJ2-2 | TRBV5-1
CASSGVRGGYTF | . | TRBJ1-2 | TRBV7-9
CASSVEYEGRDTQYF | . | TRBJ2-3 | TRBV9
CASSQDHSSYEQYF | . | TRBJ2-7 | TRBV4-1
CASSLRGAAQETQYF | . | TRBJ2-5 | TRBV5-4
CASSRQGPEAFF | . | TRBJ1-1 | TRBV28
CASSENSPDKDTEAFF | . | TRBJ1-1 | TRBV2
CASSEGLASSTDTQYF | once | TRBJ2-3 | TRBV23-1
CASSTRTGNHNEQFF | . | TRBJ2-1 | TRBV5-1
CASSPGSTLNSYNEQFF | . | TRBJ2-1 | TRBV7-6
CASQRESRGNEQFF | . | TRBJ2-1 | TRBV9
CASSRQDAGNTEAFF | . | TRBJ1-1 | TRBV7-8
CASSYSTGTANYGYTF | . | TRBJ1-2 | TRBV5-5
CASSLSVQYQETQYF | . | TRBJ2-5 | TRBV7-9
CASSPRGGRALKNEQFF | . | TRBJ2-1 | TRBV3-1/TRBV3-2
CASSGGAATYNEQFF | . | TRBJ2-1 | TRBV9
CASSDDTSNEKLFF | . | TRBJ1-4 | TRBV9
CASSEGWAKNTEAFF | . | TRBJ1-1 | TRBV6-1
CAWLISVNTEAFF | . | TRBJ1-1 | TRBV30
CASHPGSPGLGEQFF | . | TRBJ2-1 | TRBV19
CAIRGGQIDTQYF | . | TRBJ2-3 | TRBV10-3
CASSPYGGYEQYF | . | TRBJ2-7 | TRBV13
CASSPGARQGAYNEQFF | . | TRBJ2-1 | TRBV5-1
CASSQDGNQPQHF | . | TRBJ1-5 | TRBV3-1/TRBV3-2
CASSISSGRPTGELFF | . | TRBJ2-2 | TRBV19
CASSQTGVGYEQYF | . | TRBJ2-7 | TRBV28
CASSWRSGREVGEQFF | once | TRBJ2-1 | TRBV28
CASRDGGRSGDTQYF | . | TRBJ2-3 | TRBV28
CAWATGTANTEAFF | . | TRBJ1-1 | TRBV30
CASTDRGGEKLFF | once | TRBJ1-4 | TRBV12-3/TRBV12-4
CASSYTGGAGKETQYF | . | TRBJ2-5 | TRBV6-6
CASRDDSYSGNTIYF | . | TRBJ1-3 | TRBV2